A single sample gave rise to the 27 T cell receptor beta chains below, sequenced in a study of T cells expressing NK-cell markers. Reanalyzing the 5' RACE reads, TCRdb keeps one entry per CDR3 protein, without DNA. The sample table sets out around 100,000 distinct CDR3 sequences. The sequenced sample consisted of blood T cells: a sorted CD56 or NKG2C T cell subset, CD4+ or CD8+ T cells, or bulk PBMC T cells (not recorded which). The origin of the receptors is a woman aged 18 to 75 in good health.

This rearrangement joins TRBV12-3 or TRBV12-4 to TRBJ2-3; without DNA, the TCRdb call of TRBD1 cannot be checked. This CDR3 region has 15 residues. The CDR3 sequence: CASSFVRGTTDTQYF.

The V and J genes are TRBV7-3 and TRBJ2-2. The germline V gene encodes CDR1 SGHTA and CDR2 FQGTGA. This CDR3 has 13 residues. The CDR3 region is CASSPMGTGELFF.

The chain recombines TRBV6-1 with TRBJ1-2; checking the TCRdb D call of TRBD1 is not possible without DNA. The CDR3 is made up of 16 amino acids. Germline V gives CDR1 MNHNS, CDR2 SASEGT. The CDR3 here is CASTYRPGGPNYGYTF.

The genes are TRBV7-7 and TRBJ2-5; TCRdb lists TRBD1, though no DNA is available to test this call. There are 14 residues in the CDR3. The germline CDR1 and CDR2 sequences are SSHAT and FNYEAQ (reference sequence). The CDR3 protein is CASSLKGGPETQYF.

The V call is TRBV6-1, the J call TRBJ2-3; TCRdb selects TRBD1, and the lack of DNA leaves this call unchecked. The CDR3 is 15 residues long. Germline loops: CDR1 MNHNS, CDR2 SASEGT. The CDR3 reads CASNHGGRETDTQYF.

V is TRBV27 and J is TRBJ2-3; without DNA, the TCRdb call of TRBD2 cannot be checked. There are 15 residues in the CDR3. CDR1 and CDR2 from the germline V gene are MNHEY and SMNVEV (reference sequence). CDR3 protein: CASRAAGGSLDTQYF.

This sequence joins TRBV12-3 or TRBV12-4 and TRBJ2-2; lacking DNA, the TRBD1 call made by TCRdb goes unchecked. The CDR3 spans 15 residues. This chain's CDR3 is CASRASTGVAGELFF.

The chain recombines TRBV6-5 with TRBJ1-1. Per germline, CDR1 MNHEY and CDR2 SVGAGI. There are 13 residues in the CDR3. The CDR3 loop reads CASSYSAWYGTFF.

The chain carries TRBV7-9 and TRBJ2-1; the TRBD1 assignment by TCRdb is unverifiable without DNA. This CDR3 spans 12 amino acids. Germline V lookup: CDR1 SEHNR, CDR2 FQNEAQ (reference sequence). This CDR3 is CASGRVYNEQFF.

This chain uses TRBV18 with TRBJ2-7; the D call from TCRdb, TRBD1, cannot be confirmed without DNA. The germline gives CDR1 KGHSH, CDR2 LQKENI. This CDR3 has 13 residues. The CDR3 loop reads CASSPIKGYEQYF.

The genes are TRBV12-3 or TRBV12-4 and TRBJ1-5; TCRdb's D call of TRBD1 is untestable without DNA. This CDR3 has 15 amino acids. The CDR3 reads CASSLGPEDNQPQHF.

The chain carries TRBV9 and TRBJ2-7; TCRdb outputs TRBD2, but without DNA this stays unchecked. This CDR3 has 14 residues. In germline, CDR1 is SGDLS, CDR2 YYNGEE. The CDR3 region is CASSEGTSAYEQYF. The full variable domain, rest sourced from reference TRBV9 and TRBJ2-7, is DSGVTQTPKHLITATGQRVTLRCSPRSGDLSVYWYQQSLDQGLQFLIQYYNGEERAKGNILERFSAQQFPDLHSELNLSSLELGDSALYFCASSEGTSAYEQYFGPGTRLTVT.

The rearrangement links TRBV7-8 to TRBJ1-5; checking the TCRdb D call of TRBD1 is not possible without DNA. The germline V gene encodes CDR1 SGHVS and CDR2 FQNEAQ. The CDR3 is made up of 15 amino acids. Here the CDR3 reads CASRPDRGANQPQHF. Full variable domain (rest looked up from reference TRBV7-8 and TRBJ1-5): GAGVSQSPRYKVAKRGQDVALRCDPISGHVSLFWYQQALGQGPEFLTYFQNEAQLDKSGLPSDRFFAERPEGSVSTLKIQRTQQEDSAVYLCASRPDRGANQPQHFGDGTRLSIL.

The chain uses TRBV28 and TRBJ2-7; TCRdb returns TRBD2, unconfirmable since there is no DNA. The CDR3 runs to 13 residues. The germline CDR1 and CDR2 sequences are MDHEN and SYDVKM. CDR3 residues: CASSPSGNYEQYF.

The chain carries TRBV6-5 and TRBJ2-3; the TCRdb call, TRBD1, lacks DNA for checking. CDR1 is MNHEY and CDR2 is SVGAGI in the germline V gene. The CDR3 sequence is 13 residues long. The CDR3 sequence: CASSWPGTDTQYF.

This CDR3 reads CASSQRQGGYEQYF. The chain carries TRBV5-1 and TRBJ2-7; the D gene TCRdb calls, TRBD1, cannot be checked with no DNA. CDR1 and CDR2 (germline): SGHRS, YFSETQ. There are 14 residues in the CDR3. Combining the CDR3 with reference TRBV5-1 and TRBJ2-7 gives the whole variable domain KAGVTQTPRYLIKTRGQQVTLSCSPISGHRSVSWYQQTPGQGLQFLFEYFSETQRNKGNFPGRFSGRQFSNSRSEMNVSTLELGDSALYLCASSQRQGGYEQYFGPGTRLTVT.

The genes are TRBV9 and TRBJ2-1; there is no DNA to check the TCRdb D call of TRBD2. Germline assignment: CDR1 SGDLS and CDR2 YYNGEE. The CDR3 covers 15 residues. This CDR3 reads CASSGSGRTDNEQFF.

This chain links TRBV20-1 with TRBJ2-5. The length of the CDR3 is 14 residues. Germline loops: CDR1 DFQATT, CDR2 SNEGSKA (reference sequence). CDR3 loop: CSAREGGGRETQYF.

This chain joins TRBV12-3 or TRBV12-4 and TRBJ1-3; without DNA, the TCRdb call of TRBD1 cannot be checked. The CDR3 has 15 amino acids. The CDR3 sequence: CASSIGQLSGNTIYF.

The chain uses TRBV7-9 and TRBJ2-7; TCRdb outputs TRBD2, but without DNA this stays unchecked. In germline, CDR1 is SEHNR, CDR2 FQNEAQ (reference sequence). This CDR3 region has 16 residues. The CDR3 spells CASSLKGGKKGYEQYF.

The chain is built from TRBV20-1 and TRBJ2-1; the TCRdb D gene call, TRBD1, has no DNA to confirm it. The CDR3 extends over 15 amino acids. Germline assignment: CDR1 DFQATT and CDR2 SNEGSKA (reference sequence). CDR3 sequence reads: CSAPVVRGRVNEQFF.

V usage is TRBV4-3 and J usage is TRBJ2-7; TCRdb's D gene call, TRBD2, goes unchecked for lack of DNA. The CDR3 has 14 amino acids. CDR1 and CDR2 (germline): LGHNA, YSLEER. CDR3 amino acids: CASSPSGAKHEQYF.

CDR3 amino acids: CASSQLKTGTWLTDTQYF. The chain has TRBV4-1 and TRBJ2-3; TCRdb proposes TRBD2, but this gene call is untestable without DNA. The germline gives CDR1 MGHRA, CDR2 YSYEKL. The CDR3 consists of 18 residues.

The chain links TRBV6-5 to TRBJ2-2; without DNA, the TCRdb call of TRBD1 cannot be checked. Germline loops: CDR1 MNHEY, CDR2 SVGAGI. The CDR3 runs 16 residues. CDR3 loop: CASSYWDRDAPGELFF.

The V and J genes are TRBV28 and TRBJ1-1; the TCRdb call, TRBD1, lacks DNA for checking. The CDR3 covers 12 residues. Germline CDR1 MDHEN, CDR2 SYDVKM. CDR3 sequence reads: CASSDRATEAFF.

The chain employs TRBV9 and TRBJ2-5; absent DNA, TCRdb's TRBD1 call cannot be checked. Germline-derived CDR1 and CDR2 are SGDLS and YYNGEE. The CDR3 length is 15 residues. The CDR3 reads CASSQSGGGQETQYF.

The chain combines TRBV19 with TRBJ1-1. Germline V gene lookup returns CDR1 LNHDA and CDR2 SQIVND (reference sequence). This CDR3 has 15 amino acids. CDR3 amino acids: CASRSSQRVNTEAFF.